This T cell receptor (beta chain) came from a study of T cell responses to AZD1222 COVID-19 vaccine. Trimming left V 5 bases short and J 5 bases short, with 10 bases between. The CDR3 has 11 residues. The germline V gene encodes CDR1 GTSNPN and CDR2 SVGIG (reference sequence). The method was immunoSEQ multiplex PCR; TCRdb's version includes in-frame clones alone and lacks a portion of them. The table has under 150,000 clones, about 94% seen once. This chain joins TRBV30 and TRBJ2-7, with a possible D match to TRBD2 (5 bases). The clonotype was recovered from an adult in good health. The material was peripheral blood, obtained on day 0 of AZD1222 vaccination. The CDR3 DNA is TGTGCCTGGGGAGGTTGGGACGAGCAGTACTTC. Encoded protein: CAWGGWDEQYF.